Listed below are T cell receptor beta chains from one sample, sequenced in a study of blood T cell repertoires in COVID-19. Here immunoSEQ multiplex PCR was the method, and the copy in TCRdb shows in-frame clones only, minus some. The table has about 30,000 clones, approximately 85% seen once. The sequenced material came from peripheral blood. All receptors come from a man aged 80 or over with active COVID-19. Each CDR3 is given with its conserved first and last residue. A D gene is named only where the DNA matches it firmly. Size is stated for part of the rows, as once, few or many counts, or as a class when the clone is expanded.

J gene	D gene	clone size	V gene	CDR3 protein	CDR3 DNA
TRBJ1-1	.	.	TRBV6-1	CASSEGGVTEAFF	TGTGCCAGCAGTGAGGGAGGGGTCACTGAAGCTTTCTTT
TRBJ1-5	.	.	TRBV18	CASSPRVDQPQHF	TGTGCCAGCTCACCGAGGGTAGATCAGCCCCAGCATTTT
TRBJ2-3	TRBD1	.	TRBV4-3	CASSQETGFFTDTQYF	TGCGCCAGCAGCCAAGAGACAGGGTTTTTCACAGATACGCAGTATTTT
TRBJ1-5	.	.	TRBV28	CASSQNQPQHF	TGTGCCAGCAGTCAGAATCAGCCCCAGCATTTT
TRBJ1-6	.	.	TRBV6-1	CASSEARRASYNSPLHF	TGTGCCAGCAGTGAAGCTCGCAGGGCCTCCTATAATTCACCCCTCCACTTT
TRBJ2-3	.	.	TRBV5-6	CASSTGGWGGTDTQYF	TGTGCCAGCAGCACCGGAGGGTGGGGCGGCACAGATACGCAGTATTTT
TRBJ1-1	.	.	TRBV25-1	CASSPEGFYTEAFF	TGTGCCAGCAGTCCAGAGGGATTTTACACTGAAGCTTTCTTT
TRBJ2-7	.	few	TRBV29-1	CSVVSGGEQYF	TGCAGCGTTGTTTCCGGGGGCGAGCAGTACTTC
TRBJ1-2	.	.	TRBV12-3/TRBV12-4	CASRQGGAVRYTF	TGTGCCAGCAGACAAGGGGGGGCCGTTCGGTACACCTTC
TRBJ1-1	.	.	TRBV7-9	CASSFRSTEAFF	TGTGCCAGCAGCTTCAGGTCCACTGAAGCTTTCTTT
TRBJ2-1	TRBD1	.	TRBV28	CASQTGGRNEQFF	TGTGCCAGCCAGACAGGGGGTAGGAATGAGCAGTTCTTC
TRBJ1-1	.	.	TRBV2	CASSEMGSGTEAFF	TGTGCCAGCAGTGAGATGGGGAGCGGCACTGAAGCTTTCTTT
TRBJ2-7	TRBD2	few	TRBV19	CASSMSGGAYEQYF	TGTGCCAGTAGTATGTCGGGGGGGGCCTACGAGCAGTACTTC
TRBJ2-3	TRBD2	.	TRBV6-4	CASTGEGEGFVTDTQYF	TGTGCCAGCACGGGGGAAGGGGAGGGGTTCGTCACAGATACGCAGTATTTT
TRBJ1-2	TRBD1	few	TRBV19	CASSPTSSGTGVYGYTF	TGTGCCAGTAGTCCTACCTCCTCCGGGACAGGGGTTTACGGCTACACCTTC
TRBJ2-5	TRBD2	once	TRBV5-1	CASSWQTSGLGEETQYF	TGCGCCAGCAGCTGGCAGACTAGCGGACTAGGGGAAGAGACCCAGTACTTC
TRBJ1-2	.	.	TRBV3-1/TRBV3-2	CASSQDLAASYGYTF	TGTGCCAGCAGCCAAGATCTAGCGGCAAGCTATGGCTACACCTTC
TRBJ2-1	.	.	TRBV20-1	CSAYYNEQFF	TGCAGTGCTTATTACAATGAGCAGTTCTTC
TRBJ1-3	TRBD1	once	TRBV10-3	CAISGQGGPNGNTIYF	TGTGCCATCAGTGGACAGGGGGGACCGAACGGAAACACCATATATTTT
TRBJ1-2	.	.	TRBV7-9	CASSLELNGGYTF	TGTGCCAGCAGCCTGGAACTAAACGGAGGCTACACCTTC
TRBJ2-5	TRBD1	once	TRBV7-2	CASSQQGAAAQETQYF	TGTGCCAGCAGTCAACAGGGGGCGGCCGCCCAAGAGACCCAGTACTTC
TRBJ2-3	.	.	TRBV7-2	CATHSSTDTQYF	TGTGCCACCCACAGCTCCACAGATACGCAGTATTTT
TRBJ1-4	.	few	TRBV5-1	CASSLTGLSNEKLFF	TGCGCCAGCAGCTTGACGGGGTTGTCTAATGAAAAACTGTTTTTT
TRBJ1-2	TRBD1	.	TRBV3-1/TRBV3-2	CASSHGGGQGARRGYTF	TGTGCCAGCAGCCACGGGGGCGGGCAGGGGGCGAGAAGGGGCTACACCTTC
TRBJ2-5	TRBD2	.	TRBV28	CASSLRRGQETQYF	TGTGCCAGCAGTTTGAGGCGGGGGCAAGAGACCCAGTACTTC
TRBJ2-3	.	.	TRBV5-8	CASSLTGGRRDTQYF	TGTGCCAGCAGCTTGACGGGGGGCCGGCGTGATACGCAGTATTTT
TRBJ1-2	TRBD1	.	TRBV6-6	CASRQTGGASYTF	TGTGCCAGCAGGCAAACAGGGGGCGCTTCCTACACCTTC
TRBJ2-5	.	.	TRBV5-1	CASSPWGGGATQTQYF	TGCGCCAGCAGCCCCTGGGGAGGGGGGGCCACTCAGACCCAGTACTTC
TRBJ1-5	.	.	TRBV10-3	CAISEGEVNQPQHF	TGTGCCATCAGTGAGGGGGAGGTTAATCAGCCCCAGCATTTT
TRBJ2-3	.	.	TRBV29-1	CSVDPAGVDTQYF	TGCAGCGTTGATCCAGCGGGCGTTGATACGCAGTATTTT
TRBJ1-5	TRBD1	.	TRBV5-6	CASSLMEGAAPQHF	TGTGCCAGCAGCTTAATGGAGGGGGCTGCGCCCCAGCATTTT
TRBJ2-2	.	.	TRBV9	CASSVESGGAGELFF	TGTGCCAGCAGCGTAGAGTCAGGAGGGGCCGGGGAGCTGTTTTTT